What follows are 9 T cell receptor beta chains derived from one specimen sequenced in a study of siplizumab effects on memory and regulatory T cells. Sequencing was performed with immunoSEQ multiplex PCR; in TCRdb, only in-frame clones are kept and a portion is missing. The profile shows roughly 120,000 clones, around 94% of them singletons. Sequencing used non-Treg CD4+ T cells sorted from blood. Every receptor here comes from a human donor in good health.

The V gene is TRBV6-5, the J gene TRBJ1-2; 8 bases fit TRBD1. This CDR3 contains 13 residues. CDR1 is MNHEY and CDR2 is SVGAGI in the germline V gene. Trimming at V came to 6 bases and at J to 10 bases, leaving 10 bases not matched to a gene. CDR3 in DNA: TGTGCCAGCAGACCAGCAGGGGGCGCAGACTACACCTTC. Residues: CASRPAGGADYTF.

This chain's CDR3 is CASSQPPGTKGNYGYTF. CDR3 in DNA: TGTGCCAGCAGCCAACCCCCCGGGACGAAGGGAAACTATGGCTACACCTTC. This chain links TRBV14 with TRBJ1-2; D perhaps matches TRBD1 (5 bases). The germline V and J ends were trimmed by 2 bases and 2 bases, with 18 bases remaining between them. This CDR3 region has 17 residues. CDR1 and CDR2 from the germline V gene are SGHDN and FVKESK.

This clone was counted once. The V call is TRBV27, the J call TRBJ2-7; 10 nucleotides line up with TRBD1. The CDR3 length is 17 residues. Losses at the gene ends were 0 bases for V and 8 bases for J; bases not matched to a gene: 13. Germline-derived CDR1 and CDR2 are MNHEY and SMNVEV (reference sequence). Here the CDR3 DNA reads TGTGCCAGCAGTTTATCGGGGGGGGACAGGGGTCCTTTACAGCAGTACTTC. This sequence encodes CASSLSGGDRGPLQQYF.

This chain links TRBV6-5 with TRBJ1-1; 8 bases map to TRBD1. Germline loops: CDR1 MNHEY, CDR2 SVGAGI. The CDR3 covers 16 residues. V gave up 0 bases and J gave up 5 bases; unmatched junction bases: 8. The chain's CDR3 is CASSYSETGGGTEAFF. As DNA, the CDR3 is TGTGCCAGCAGTTACTCTGAAACAGGGGGAGGAACTGAAGCTTTCTTT.

The chain employs TRBV25-1 and TRBJ2-2, with D unresolved. V gave up 6 bases and J gave up 2 bases, with 7 bases separating them. This CDR3 is built from 13 residues. Germline V CDR1 and CDR2: MGHDK, SYGVNS. For the CDR3, the DNA is TGTGCCAGCAGCCCAAGTAACACCGGGGAGCTGTTTTTT. Translated, it gives CASSPSNTGELFF.

This clone was seen only once. V and J are TRBV5-4 and TRBJ1-4; 9 bases align to TRBD1. The CDR3 sequence is 18 residues long. Germline CDR1 is SGHNT and CDR2 is YYREEE (reference sequence). The junction had 7 bases not matched to a gene; V was cut back by 0 bases and J by 1 base. CDR3 residues: CASSLGGTGSVTNEKLFF. CDR3 nucleotides: TGTGCCAGCAGCTTGGGGGGGACAGGGAGCGTAACTAATGAAAAACTGTTTTTT.

This clone was recorded a few times. This CDR3 reads CASSGQLGTEAFF. The CDR3 region has the DNA TGTGCCAGCAGCGGACAGTTGGGCACTGAAGCTTTCTTT. The chain uses TRBV6-6 and TRBJ1-1; TRBD1 might be the D (6 bases). The CDR3 runs 13 residues. With 6 bases removed from V and 4 bases from J, the gap between germline ends came to 12 bases. Germline V gene lookup returns CDR1 MNHNY and CDR2 SVGAGI (reference sequence).

V gene TRBV5-1 combines with J gene TRBJ1-4; no firm D call. V lost 1 base and J 7 bases, leaving 8 bases between the germline ends. The CDR3 runs 13 residues. CDR1 and CDR2 from the germline V gene are SGHRS and YFSETQ. CDR3 coding DNA: TGCGCCAGCAGCTTGATCCCAGGTGAAAAACTGTTTTTT. The encoded protein is CASSLIPGEKLFF.

This clone occurred once. The gene calls are TRBV12-2 and TRBJ2-2; the tabulated D call, TRBD1, remains unverified against the DNA. TRBV12-2 is designated a pseudogene. The CDR3 extends over 16 amino acids. The CDR3 nucleotides are TGTGCAAGTCGCGGAAGGAGAGGGGGGAACACCGGGGAGCTGTTTTTT. It codes for CASRGRRGGNTGELFF.